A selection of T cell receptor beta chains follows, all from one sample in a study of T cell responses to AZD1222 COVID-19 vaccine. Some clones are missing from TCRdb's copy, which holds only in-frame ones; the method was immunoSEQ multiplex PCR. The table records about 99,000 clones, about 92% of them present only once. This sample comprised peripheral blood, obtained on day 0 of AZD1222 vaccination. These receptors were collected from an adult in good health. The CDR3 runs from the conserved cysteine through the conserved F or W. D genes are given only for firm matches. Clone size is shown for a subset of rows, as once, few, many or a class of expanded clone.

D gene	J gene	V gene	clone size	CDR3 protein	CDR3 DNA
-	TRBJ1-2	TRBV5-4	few	CASSLNSRYGYTF	TGTGCCAGCAGCTTGAACAGCAGATATGGCTACACCTTC
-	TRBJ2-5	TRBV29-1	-	CSASAETQYF	TGCAGCGCTAGCGCAGAGACCCAGTACTTC
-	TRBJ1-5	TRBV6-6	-	CASSPGSNQPQHF	TGTGCCAGCAGCCCCGGGAGCAATCAGCCCCAGCATTTT
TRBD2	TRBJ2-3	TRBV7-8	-	CASSLAWRGALTDTQYF	TGTGCCAGCAGCTTAGCGTGGCGGGGGGCCCTCACAGATACGCAGTATTTT
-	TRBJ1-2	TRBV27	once	CASSLFGGPYGYTF	TGTGCCAGCAGTTTATTTGGGGGACCCTATGGCTACACCTTC
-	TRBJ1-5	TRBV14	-	CASSQEEGIRPQHF	TGTGCCAGCAGCCAAGAAGAGGGCATTCGGCCCCAGCATTTT
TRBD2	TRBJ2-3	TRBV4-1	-	CASSYGSLAGDSDTQYF	TGCGCCAGCAGCTATGGATCCCTAGCGGGGGACTCAGATACGCAGTATTTT
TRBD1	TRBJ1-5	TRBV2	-	CASSVDRGGNQPQHF	TGTGCCAGCAGTGTGGACAGGGGTGGTAATCAGCCCCAGCATTTT
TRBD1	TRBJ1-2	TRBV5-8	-	CASSYGTGGGYGYTF	TGTGCCAGCAGCTACGGGACAGGGGGCGGATATGGCTACACCTTC
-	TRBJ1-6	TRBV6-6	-	CASSPTGASSYNSPLHF	TGTGCCAGCAGTCCCACGGGGGCCAGCTCCTATAATTCACCCCTCCACTTT
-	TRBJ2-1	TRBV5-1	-	CASSLEGTQQFF	TGCGCCAGCAGCTTGGAGGGAACCCAGCAGTTCTTC
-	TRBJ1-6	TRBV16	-	CASTQEKNSPLHF	TGTGCCAGCACCCAGGAGAAGAATTCACCCCTCCACTTT
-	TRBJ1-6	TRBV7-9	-	CASSSSSYNSPLHF	TGTGCCAGCAGTTCGAGCTCCTATAATTCACCCCTCCACTTT
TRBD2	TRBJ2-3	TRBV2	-	CASRKGLAGASDTQYF	TGTGCCAGCAGAAAGGGACTAGCGGGGGCCTCAGATACGCAGTATTTT
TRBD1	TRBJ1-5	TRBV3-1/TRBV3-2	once	CASSQERGQGNQPQHF	TGTGCCAGCAGCCAAGAAAGAGGACAGGGCAATCAGCCCCAGCATTTT
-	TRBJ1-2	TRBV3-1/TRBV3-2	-	CASSQVTDTYGYTF	TGTGCCAGCAGCCAAGTAACAGACACCTATGGCTACACCTTC
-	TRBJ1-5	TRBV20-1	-	CSASLWNQPQHF	TGCAGTGCTAGTCTCTGGAACCAGCCCCAGCATTTT
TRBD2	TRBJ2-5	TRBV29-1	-	CSVVAPLLAGGFVTQYF	TGCAGCGTAGTGGCCCCCTTACTAGCGGGAGGCTTTGTGACCCAGTACTTC
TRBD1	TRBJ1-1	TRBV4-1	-	CASRPTGGLNTEAFF	TGCGCCAGCAGGCCGACAGGGGGCCTGAACACTGAAGCTTTCTTT
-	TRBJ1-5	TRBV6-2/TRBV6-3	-	CASSYEGVPQHF	TGTGCCAGCAGTTACGAGGGGGTGCCCCAGCATTTT
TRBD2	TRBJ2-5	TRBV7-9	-	CASSRTSGVQETQYF	TGTGCCAGCAGCAGGACTAGCGGGGTCCAAGAGACCCAGTACTTC
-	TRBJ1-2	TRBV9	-	CASSPTGTGSYGYTF	TGTGCCAGCAGCCCGACCGGGACCGGGAGCTATGGCTACACCTTC
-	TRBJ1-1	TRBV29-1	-	CSVAPLVYTEAFF	TGCAGCGTTGCTCCGCTGGTCTACACTGAAGCTTTCTTT
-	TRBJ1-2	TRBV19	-	CASSSTIYYGYTF	TGTGCCAGTAGCTCCACCATCTACTATGGCTACACCTTC